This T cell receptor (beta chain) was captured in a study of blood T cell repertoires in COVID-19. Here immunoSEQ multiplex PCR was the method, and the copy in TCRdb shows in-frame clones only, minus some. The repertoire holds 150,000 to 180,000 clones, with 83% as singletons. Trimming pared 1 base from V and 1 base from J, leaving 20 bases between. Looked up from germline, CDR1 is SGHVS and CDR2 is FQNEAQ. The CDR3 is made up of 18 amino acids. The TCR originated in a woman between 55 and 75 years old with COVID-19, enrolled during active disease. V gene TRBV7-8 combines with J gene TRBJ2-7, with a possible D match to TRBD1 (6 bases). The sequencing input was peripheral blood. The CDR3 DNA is TGTGCCAGCAGCTTAGATTTAAAGCTGGGCAGGGGATCCTACGAGCAGTACGTC. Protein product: CASSLDLKLGRGSYEQYV.